Each of the 21 T cell receptor beta chains below was sequenced from the same sample in a study of neurological immune-mediated disorders. TCRdb analysed the 5' RACE reads with MiXCR anew, one entry per CDR3 protein. Altogether some 83,000 distinct CDR3 sequences are present, 2.5% to 3% being singletons, with the ten largest covering around 1.1%. Sequencing used PBMCs. Receptors were obtained from a woman aged 30 to 39 with multiple sclerosis.

This clonotype was observed many times. The rearrangement joins TRBV11-2 to TRBJ1-2; D gene uncertain. CDR1 and CDR2 from the germline V gene are SGHAT and FQNNGV. The CDR3 consists of 14 residues. V lost 4 bases and J lost 0, with 9 bases in between. DNA for the CDR3: TGTGCCAGCAGCTCGAACACGGCTAACTATGGCTACACCTTC. This encodes CASSSNTANYGYTF.

This clonotype was found many times. This chain joins TRBV7-2 and TRBJ1-2; 8 nucleotides agree with TRBD1. CDR3 length: 17 amino acids. The germline V gene has CDR1 SGHTA and CDR2 FQGNSA. The V and J ends lost 0 bases and 4 bases, in that order; junction bases with no gene match: 10. CDR3 sequence (DNA): TGTGCCAGCAGCTTAGCGCTTTCGGGACAGGATACCTATGGCTACACCTTC. It encodes CASSLALSGQDTYGYTF. The entire variable domain, with the rest obtained from reference TRBV7-2 and TRBJ1-2, is as follows: GAGVSQSPSNKVTEKGKDVELRCDPISGHTALYWYRQSLGQGLEFLIYFQGNSAPDKSGLPSDRFSAERTGGSVSTLTIQRTQQEDSAVYLCASSLALSGQDTYGYTFGSGTRLTVV.

Ten or more counts support this clonotype. V is TRBV12-3 or TRBV12-4 and J is TRBJ2-1; 8 bases match TRBD2. Trimming took 4 bases from V and 4 from J; bases not matched to a gene: 3. This CDR3 is 14 amino acids long. The CDR3 spells CASSSTSEYNEQFF. The CDR3 bases are TGTGCCAGCAGTTCGACTAGCGAGTACAATGAGCAGTTCTTC.

Ten or more counts support this clonotype. The rearrangement joins TRBV7-8 to TRBJ2-3; D is unclear. Germline V CDR1 and CDR2: SGHVS, FQNEAQ. V was pared by 4 bases and J by 0 bases, with 5 bases between. This CDR3 has 13 amino acids. For the CDR3, the DNA is TGTGCCAGCAGCTCCATGAGCACAGATACGCAGTATTTT. Translating gives CASSSMSTDTQYF.

Ten or more counts support this clonotype. This chain links TRBV5-1 with TRBJ2-1, with 10 bases lining up with TRBD2. V lost 4 bases to trimming and J lost 3 bases; unmatched junction nucleotides: 4. Germline V gene sequence: CDR1 SGHRS, CDR2 YFSETQ. This CDR3 is built from 15 residues. The CDR3 coding sequence is TGCGCCAGCAGCGTCGGGACTAGCGTCTACAATGAGCAGTTCTTC. This translates into CASSVGTSVYNEQFF.

This clonotype was recorded at least ten times. This chain links TRBV12-3 or TRBV12-4 with TRBJ2-7, with 7 bases fitting TRBD1. This CDR3 is 15 amino acids long. V lost 2 bases to trimming and J lost 0 bases; unmatched junction nucleotides: 4. CDR3 region: CASSLRTGLSYEQYF. CDR3 DNA: TGTGCCAGCAGTTTACGGACAGGACTCTCCTACGAGCAGTACTTC.

This clonotype was counted many times. V gene TRBV7-9 combines with J gene TRBJ1-2, with TRBD1 as a possible D gene (5 bases). The V end was cut by 5 bases, the J end by 2 bases, with 12 bases between. This CDR3 has 14 amino acids. Germline V gene data show CDR1 as SEHNR and CDR2 as FQNEAQ (reference sequence). The CDR3 DNA sequence: TGTGCCAGCAGCATGGGGACGGACAACTATGGCTACACCTTC. Encoded protein: CASSMGTDNYGYTF.

This clonotype was detected ten times or more. The chain combines TRBV6-6 with TRBJ2-5; 11 bases match TRBD1. The CDR3 extends over 15 amino acids. Unmatched junction bases numbered 10, after V lost 6 bases and J lost 7 bases. Per germline, CDR1 MNHNY and CDR2 SVGAGI (reference sequence). CDR3 residues: CASRFSGQGDGTQYF. The CDR3 DNA reads TGTGCCAGCAGATTTTCGGGACAGGGGGACGGGACCCAGTACTTC.

This clonotype was seen at least ten times. This chain links TRBV12-3 or TRBV12-4 with TRBJ1-2; TRBD1 aligns across 12 bases. CDR3 length: 16 amino acids. J gave up 0 bases and V 5 bases, and 4 bases lay outside the gene matches. CDR3 nucleotide sequence: TGTGCCAGCAGTCGGGACAGGGGGCGATCTAACTATGGCTACACCTTC. Translation: CASSRDRGRSNYGYTF.

In its sample, this clonotype was seen many times. Written as DNA, the CDR3 is TGTGCCAGCAGCGTAGCTCCTCTAGCTGGCTACGAGCAGTACTTC. This sequence encodes CASSVAPLAGYEQYF. The V and J genes are TRBV9 and TRBJ2-7, with a weak D call TRBD2 (5 bases). V lost 0 bases, J lost 3 bases, and 13 bases lay in between. From germline, CDR1 is SGDLS and CDR2 YYNGEE. The CDR3 has 15 amino acids.

The table lists this clonotype with many counts. The chain couples TRBV29-1 to TRBJ2-7; no firm D call. Germline values: CDR1 SQVTM, CDR2 ANQGSEA. CDR3 length equals 10 residues. Trimming pared 6 bases from V and 5 bases from J, leaving 8 bases between. CDR3 sequence reads: CSVHRDEQYF. The CDR3 bases are TGCAGCGTCCACCGTGACGAGCAGTACTTC.

The table lists this clonotype with many counts. CDR3 DNA: TGTGCCAGCAGTGGACTCCCCACGGGCGGGCCCCAGCATTTT. Protein product: CASSGLPTGGPQHF. The chain uses TRBV2 and TRBJ1-5; D not certain. CDR3 length: 14 amino acids. V was trimmed by 4 bases and J by 9 bases, leaving 16 bases between them. Per germline, CDR1 SNHLY and CDR2 FYNNEI.

The sample holds many counts of this clonotype. The rearrangement links TRBV11-2 to TRBJ1-1; no firm D call. The CDR3 is 16 residues long. In germline, CDR1 is SGHAT, CDR2 FQNNGV. The V and J ends lost 4 bases and 7 bases respectively, with 22 bases between them. The CDR3 sequence: CASSSWEASSSFEAFF. In DNA, the CDR3 is TGTGCCAGCAGCTCCTGGGAAGCGTCAAGCTCTTTTGAAGCTTTCTTT.

In this sample, this clonotype is medium-sized. The chain has TRBV5-6 and TRBJ2-1; 7 bases map to TRBD1. Trimming cost V 4 bases and J 5 bases; bases outside gene matches: 15. Germline lookup yields CDR1 SGHDT and CDR2 YYEEEE. The CDR3 spans 17 residues. CDR3 bases: TGTGCCAGCAGCCGACGTAGGACCGGGACAGTTAACAATGAGCAGTTCTTC. Its translation: CASSRRRTGTVNNEQFF.

There are many counts of this clonotype. The rearrangement joins TRBV5-4 to TRBJ2-7, with TRBD1 matching over 8 bases. After removal of 5 bases from V and 5 bases from J, the junction contained 9 bases not matched to a gene. This CDR3 has 14 amino acids. Looked up from germline, CDR1 is SGHNT and CDR2 is YYREEE (reference sequence). The DNA for the CDR3 is TGTGCCAGCAGAACTGGACAGGGAGTCCACGAGCAGTACTTC. This sequence encodes CASRTGQGVHEQYF.

This clonotype was seen ten or more times. V usage is TRBV4-3 and J usage is TRBJ1-2; 9 bases align to TRBD1. With V trimmed by 6 bases and J by 8 bases, 7 bases remained unmatched. The CDR3 length is 13 residues. In germline, CDR1 is LGHNA, CDR2 YSLEER. Here the CDR3 DNA reads TGCGCCAGCAGGTCCACAGGGGGCAGGGGCTACACCTTC. Protein product: CASRSTGGRGYTF.

This clonotype was counted ten times or more. The genes are TRBV5-5 and TRBJ2-1; maybe TRBD2 (6 bases). Germline CDR1 reads SGHKS; CDR2 reads YYEKEE (reference sequence). The germline V and J ends were trimmed by 3 bases and 2 bases, with 12 bases remaining between them. The CDR3 totals 15 residues. CDR3 DNA: TGTGCCAGCAGCTCCGGGACTGGGCCCTACAATGAGCAGTTCTTC. It translates to CASSSGTGPYNEQFF.

This clonotype occurred many times. The genes are TRBV3-1 and TRBJ2-4, with D hard to call. Germline values: CDR1 LGHDT, CDR2 YNNKEL (reference sequence). This CDR3 has 14 amino acids. The V end was cut by 2 bases, the J end by 2 bases, with 7 bases between. CDR3 sequence (DNA): TGTGCCAGCAGCCAACACGGTACCAAAAACATTCAGTACTTC. It translates to CASSQHGTKNIQYF.

This clonotype was found many times. V gene TRBV5-1 combines with J gene TRBJ2-1; 7 bases are a match to TRBD2. The germline gives CDR1 SGHRS, CDR2 YFSETQ. The J segment lost 3 bases and the V segment lost 4 bases, leaving 7 bases of the junction unmatched. CDR3 length: 15 amino acids. CDR3 DNA: TGCGCCAGCAGCCCGACGGGGGAGGGCTACAATGAGCAGTTCTTC. Protein sequence: CASSPTGEGYNEQFF.

This clonotype was observed at least ten times. V usage is TRBV7-3 and J usage is TRBJ2-7; D is possibly TRBD2 (6 bases). This CDR3 is 15 amino acids long. Germline CDR1 and CDR2: SGHTA and FQGTGA. V lost 3 bases and J 0 bases, leaving 12 bases between the germline ends. The CDR3 DNA is TGTGCCAGCAGCTTGCGTTCCGGGAGCTCCTACGAGCAGTACTTC. Translated, it gives CASSLRSGSSYEQYF.

In its sample, this clonotype was seen many times. The chain is built from TRBV15 and TRBJ1-6; the D is unclear. The CDR3 contains 16 residues. Germline CDR1 is LNHNV and CDR2 is YYDKDF (reference sequence). V lost 0 bases, J lost 2 bases, and 8 bases lay in between. The CDR3 spells CATSREAMAYNSPLHF. DNA of the CDR3: TGTGCCACCAGCAGAGAGGCAATGGCCTATAATTCACCCCTCCACTTT. The variable domain in full, with the rest retrieved from reference TRBV15 and TRBJ1-6, is DAMVIQNPRYQVTQFGKPVTLSCSQTLNHNVMYWYQQKSSQAPKLLFHYYDKDFNNEADTPDNFQSRRPNTSFCFLDIRSPGLGDTAMYLCATSREAMAYNSPLHFGNGTRLTVT.